Presented here are 27 T cell receptor beta chains from one specimen sequenced in a study of T cell responses to AZD1222 COVID-19 vaccine. Sequenced by immunoSEQ multiplex PCR; TCRdb stores in-frame clones only, minus some. The repertoire holds fewer than 200,000 clones, with over 80% as singletons. Sequencing used peripheral blood, obtained on day 0 of AZD1222 vaccination. The receptors here all came from an adult in good health.

Notes on this clone: The same CDR3 can be traced to other DNA sequences in this sample. The V call is TRBV9, the J call TRBJ1-1; D ambiguous. Germline assignment: CDR1 SGDLS and CDR2 YYNGEE. This CDR3 is 11 amino acids long. V lost 3 bases and J 5 bases, leaving 5 bases between the germline ends. For the CDR3, the DNA is TGTGCCAGCAGCGCCGGGACTGAAGCTTTCTTT. Its protein product is CASSAGTEAFF.

The count of this clone is one. This chain joins TRBV4-2 and TRBJ2-3; 10 bases match TRBD2. J lost 0 bases, V lost 0 bases, and 9 bases had no gene match. Germline V gives CDR1 LGHNA, CDR2 YNFKEQ. This CDR3 has 19 amino acids. CDR3 residues: CASSQDPLAGGLSTDTQYF. Written as DNA, the CDR3 is TGTGCCAGCAGCCAAGATCCCTTAGCGGGAGGCCTTAGCACAGATACGCAGTATTTT.

The V call is TRBV24-1, the J call TRBJ2-1; weak D call: TRBD2 (6 bases). The ends were cut back, 3 bases at V and 6 bases at J, with 8 bases in the middle. The CDR3 contains 13 residues. Germline CDR1 KGHDR, CDR2 SFDVKD. This chain's CDR3 is CATSDPTSNEQFF. In DNA form, the CDR3 reads TGTGCCACCAGTGATCCGACTAGCAATGAGCAGTTCTTC.

The J gene is TRBJ2-7, the V gene TRBV6-6; D uncertain. Deletions cut 4 bases from V and 4 bases from J, with 11 bases between. This CDR3 spans 13 amino acids. From germline, CDR1 is MNHNY and CDR2 SVGAGI (reference sequence). In nucleotides, the CDR3 is TGTGCCAGCAGTTGGGGAATTGGGTACGAGCAGTACGTC. This encodes CASSWGIGYEQYV.

The chain couples TRBV19 to TRBJ2-1, with 9 bases aligning to TRBD1. Trimming at V came to 6 bases and at J to 6 bases, leaving 6 bases not matched to a gene. The CDR3 contains 14 residues. CDR1 and CDR2 from the germline V gene are LNHDA and SQIVND (reference sequence). The DNA for the CDR3 is TGTGCCAGTAGACCTGGGACAGGGCGCAATGAGCAGTTCTTC. This translates into CASRPGTGRNEQFF. Full variable domain (remainder filled in from reference TRBV19 and TRBJ2-1): DGGITQSPKYLFRKEGQNVTLSCEQNLNHDAMYWYRQDPGQGLRLIYYSQIVNDFQKGDIAEGYSVSREKKESFPLTVTSAQKNPTAFYLCASRPGTGRNEQFFGPGTRLTVL.

This clone was observed a few times. The chain combines TRBV7-9 with TRBJ2-1; D is uncertain. The CDR3 is 14 amino acids. The ends were cut back, 4 bases at V and 1 base at J, with 8 bases in the middle. CDR1 and CDR2 (germline): SEHNR, FQNEAQ (reference sequence). DNA for the CDR3: TGTGCCAGCAGCTACACAGCTTCCTACAATGAGCAGTTCTTC. It is translated as CASSYTASYNEQFF.

This clone came up once. The chain has TRBV7-9 and TRBJ1-5; tentative D call: TRBD1 (6 bases). Germline CDR1 reads SEHNR; CDR2 reads FQNEAQ (reference sequence). V lost 4 bases and J lost 0, with 10 bases in between. This CDR3 region has 15 residues. The CDR3 region is CASSSGQFSNQPQHF. The CDR3, as DNA: TGTGCCAGCAGCTCCGGACAGTTTAGCAATCAGCCCCAGCATTTT.

The chain carries TRBV21-1 and TRBJ1-5; the table gives TRBD1 as D, unverified against the DNA. TRBV21-1 is noted as a pseudogene. The CDR3 has 15 amino acids. CDR3 protein: CASSKETTSNQPQHF. CDR3 in DNA: TGTGCCAGCAGCAAAGAAACGACATCCAATCAGCCCCAGCATTTT.

This sequence joins TRBV19 and TRBJ1-2; D gene ambiguous. The CDR3 totals 13 residues. The germline V and J ends were trimmed by 3 bases and 4 bases, with 9 bases remaining between them. Germline CDR1 is LNHDA and CDR2 is SQIVND (reference sequence). CDR3 region: CASSISGSYGYTF. CDR3 sequence (DNA): TGTGCCAGTAGTATCTCTGGCAGCTATGGCTACACCTTC.

The V gene is TRBV19, the J gene TRBJ1-1; the match to TRBD1 covers 8 bases. J lost 0 bases, V lost 3 bases, and 3 bases had no gene match. The CDR3 is 15 amino acids. Looked up from germline, CDR1 is LNHDA and CDR2 is SQIVND (reference sequence). DNA of the CDR3: TGTGCCAGTAGTATCAACAGGGGGTTGAACACTGAAGCTTTCTTT. Encoded protein: CASSINRGLNTEAFF. Drawing the rest from reference TRBV19 and TRBJ1-1, the complete variable domain is DGGITQSPKYLFRKEGQNVTLSCEQNLNHDAMYWYRQDPGQGLRLIYYSQIVNDFQKGDIAEGYSVSREKKESFPLTVTSAQKNPTAFYLCASSINRGLNTEAFFGQGTRLTVV.

CDR3 DNA: TGTGCCAGCAGCCAACGACAGGGGGCTCACTATGGCTACACCTTC. It translates to CASSQRQGAHYGYTF. The genes are TRBV7-2 and TRBJ1-2; TRBD1 matches at 10 bases. The germline gives CDR1 SGHTA, CDR2 FQGNSA. CDR3 size: 15 residues. V lost 5 bases and J lost 3; bases outside the gene matches: 6.

The rearrangement uses TRBV7-9 and TRBJ2-2; D uncertain. Germline V gives CDR1 SEHNR, CDR2 FQNEAQ (reference sequence). The CDR3 is made up of 15 amino acids. Between the trimmed V and J ends, which lost 5 bases and 3 bases, there was a span of 13 bases. In DNA form, the CDR3 reads TGTGCCAGCAGCCTGGGTCGGACCCACACCGGGGAGCTGTTTTTT. This encodes CASSLGRTHTGELFF.

The chain employs TRBV2 and TRBJ1-2, with unresolved D. The V gene's germline CDR1 is SNHLY and CDR2 FYNNEI. The ends were cut back, 7 bases at V and 1 base at J, with 16 bases in the middle. The CDR3 has 15 residues. CDR3 DNA sequence: TGTGCCAGCATTCTAAACCCGGGAGGTAACTATGGCTACACCTTC. Its protein product is CASILNPGGNYGYTF.

This sequence joins TRBV5-6 and TRBJ2-7, with D unresolved. Germline CDR1 reads SGHDT; CDR2 reads YYEEEE. This CDR3 is 12 amino acids long. V was trimmed by 5 bases and J by 4 bases, leaving 10 bases between them. The CDR3 nucleotides read TGTGCCAGCAGAACCGGGCAATACGAGCAGTACTTC. Its translation is CASRTGQYEQYF.

The rearrangement joins TRBV19 to TRBJ1-5; weak D call: TRBD1 (5 bases). V lost 5 bases and J 2 bases, leaving 13 bases between the germline ends. This CDR3 is built from 15 residues. Germline assignment: CDR1 LNHDA and CDR2 SQIVND (reference sequence). This CDR3 is CASSGTSRGNQPQHF. CDR3 sequence (DNA): TGTGCCAGTAGTGGGACCAGTCGGGGCAATCAGCCCCAGCATTTT.

This clone was observed a few times. This sequence joins TRBV6-2 or TRBV6-3 and TRBJ1-4; tentatively, D is TRBD1 (5 bases). From germline, CDR1 is MNHEY and CDR2 SVGEGT. The CDR3 covers 14 residues. V lost 3 bases and J 7 bases, leaving 12 bases between the germline ends. The DNA for the CDR3 is TGTGCCAGCAGTTATCTCGGGACGCGTGAAAAACTGTTTTTT. Translation: CASSYLGTREKLFF.

V gene TRBV19 combines with J gene TRBJ1-2; a weak D match, TRBD1 (5 bases). Deletions cut 6 bases from V and 6 bases from J, with 11 bases between. Per germline, CDR1 LNHDA and CDR2 SQIVND (reference sequence). The CDR3 sequence is 12 residues long. CDR3 residues: CASRSSGHGYTF. The CDR3 DNA is TGTGCCAGTAGATCCTCGGGGCATGGCTACACCTTC.

The chain carries TRBV3-1 (or the pseudogene TRBV3-2) and TRBJ2-1; 7 bases are a match to TRBD1. The CDR3 is 16 residues long. Germline CDR1 and CDR2: LGHDT and YNNKEL (reference sequence). V shed 1 base, J shed 5 bases, and the junction held 8 bases outside the gene matches. The CDR3 sequence: CASSQAGTVVHNEQFF. Written as DNA, the CDR3 is TGTGCCAGCAGCCAAGCCGGGACAGTCGTGCACAATGAGCAGTTCTTC.

The rearrangement links TRBV18 to TRBJ2-7, with a weak D call TRBD1 (6 bases). The CDR3 is 14 amino acids. CDR1 and CDR2 from the germline V gene are KGHSH and LQKENI. Trimming took off 2 bases at V and 3 bases at J, with 11 bases between the two ends. DNA of the CDR3: TGTGCCAGCTCACCAATTGACAGGAGCTACGAGCAGTACTTC. It translates to CASSPIDRSYEQYF. The whole variable domain, remainder taken from reference TRBV18 and TRBJ2-7, is NAGVMQNPRHLVRRRGQEARLRCSPMKGHSHVYWYRQLPEEGLKFMVYLQKENIIDESGMPKERFSAEFPKEGPSILRIQQVVRGDSAAYFCASSPIDRSYEQYFGPGTRLTVT.

To note about this clone: A read error may account for a junction end that differs from germline. The chain carries TRBV18 and TRBJ1-2; the D gene is possibly TRBD1 (6 bases). CDR1 and CDR2 from the germline V gene are KGHSH and LQKENI. This CDR3 has 12 amino acids. The CDR3 coding sequence is TGTGCCAGCTCCCCCCCGGACAGCCGCATCTCCTTC. Translating it yields CASSPPDSRISF.

V usage is TRBV19 and J usage is TRBJ2-1, with a possible D match to TRBD1 (5 bases). Trimming took 7 bases from V and 4 from J, leaving 17 bases between them. The CDR3 spans 15 residues. Germline CDR1 reads LNHDA; CDR2 reads SQIVND (reference sequence). CDR3 in DNA: TGTGCCAGTACCCCTACAGGCCTTTCTTACAATGAGCAGTTCTTC. Residues: CASTPTGLSYNEQFF.

The chain combines TRBV28 with TRBJ1-5, with 9 bases fitting TRBD1. Germline lookup yields CDR1 MDHEN and CDR2 SYDVKM. The CDR3 extends over 15 amino acids. V dropped 6 bases and J dropped 6; count of bases not matched to a gene: 9. The CDR3, as DNA: TGTGCCAGCAGGCGGACAGGGGTCGGGGGTCAGCCCCAGCATTTT. Protein: CASRRTGVGGQPQHF.

This sequence joins TRBV27 and TRBJ1-3, with 9 bases aligning to TRBD1. Germline loops: CDR1 MNHEY, CDR2 SMNVEV (reference sequence). The ends lost 3 bases at V and 0 bases at J; junction bases unmatched: 15. The CDR3 is made up of 20 amino acids. The CDR3 loop is CASSFLSSTGGGFSGNTIYF. As DNA, the CDR3 is TGTGCCAGCAGTTTTCTCTCTTCGACAGGGGGTGGTTTCTCTGGAAACACCATATATTTT.

The CDR3: CASSQQGVKAFF. The CDR3 nucleotides read TGTGCCAGCAGTCAGCAGGGGGTCAAAGCTTTCTTT. This rearrangement joins TRBV6-6 to TRBJ1-1; 7 positions match TRBD1. Unmatched junction bases numbered 6, after V lost 5 bases and J lost 9 bases. This CDR3 contains 12 residues. Germline V gives CDR1 MNHNY, CDR2 SVGAGI (reference sequence).

The V and J genes are TRBV5-1 and TRBJ1-3; 9 bases line up with TRBD1. Trimming at V came to 2 bases and at J to 2 bases, leaving 5 bases not matched to a gene. The CDR3 is 16 amino acids. Germline V gives CDR1 SGHRS, CDR2 YFSETQ. CDR3 amino acids: CASSFTGTGPGNTIYF. CDR3 nucleotide sequence: TGCGCCAGCAGCTTTACGGGGACAGGGCCTGGAAACACCATATATTTT.

J is TRBJ2-6 and V is TRBV6-2 or TRBV6-3; D unresolved. Germline V gene lookup returns CDR1 MNHEY and CDR2 SVGEGT. The germline V and J ends were trimmed by 6 bases and 2 bases, with 20 bases remaining between them. The CDR3 runs 18 residues. In nucleotides, the CDR3 is TGTGCCAGCAGCCCTCCCCCCCGAGTGGGCCCTGGGGCCAACGTCCTGACTTTC. Translated, it gives CASSPPPRVGPGANVLTF.

This rearrangement joins TRBV18 to TRBJ2-3, with unresolved D. The CDR3 sequence is 15 residues long. Germline assignment: CDR1 KGHSH and CDR2 LQKENI. Between the trimmed V and J ends, which lost 6 bases and 2 bases, there was a span of 15 bases. The CDR3 DNA follows: TGTGCCAGCTCCGCCGCGGATCAGGCCACAGATACGCAGTATTTT. It codes for CASSAADQATDTQYF.